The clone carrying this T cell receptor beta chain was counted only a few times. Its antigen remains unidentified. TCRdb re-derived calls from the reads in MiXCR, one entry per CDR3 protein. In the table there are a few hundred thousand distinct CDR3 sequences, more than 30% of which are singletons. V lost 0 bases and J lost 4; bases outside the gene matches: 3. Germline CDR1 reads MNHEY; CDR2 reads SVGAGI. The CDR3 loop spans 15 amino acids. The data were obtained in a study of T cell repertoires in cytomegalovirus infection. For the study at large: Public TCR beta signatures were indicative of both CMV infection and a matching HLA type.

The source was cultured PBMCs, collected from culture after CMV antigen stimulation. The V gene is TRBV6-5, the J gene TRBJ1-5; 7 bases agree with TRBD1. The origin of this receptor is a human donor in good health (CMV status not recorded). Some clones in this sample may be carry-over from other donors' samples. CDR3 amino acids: CASSYSKTGNQPQHF. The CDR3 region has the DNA TGTGCCAGCAGTTACTCGAAGACAGGGAATCAGCCCCAGCATTTT.